The 2 T cell receptor beta chains presented below share a single source sample, sequenced in a study of beta chain features in type 1 diabetes. Reverse transcribing all isolated RNA meant expressed TCRB transcripts were sequenced. Measured with immunoSEQ multiplex PCR; TCRdb has only the in-frame clones, and not every one. In the table there are 200,000 to 300,000 clones, 14% of which are singletons. The sequenced sample consisted of naive CD4+ T cells from blood. These receptor sequences come from a woman aged 40 to 50 in good health.

The chain joins TRBV4-3 to TRBJ2-5, with D unclear. The CDR3 has 12 amino acids. Per germline, CDR1 LGHNA and CDR2 YSLEER. V was cut by 5 bases and J by 5 bases, with 9 bases left in between. The CDR3 DNA reads TGCGCCAGCAGCGGAGCGAGCGAGACCCAGTACTTC. Protein: CASSGASETQYF.

In DNA form, the CDR3 reads TGTGCCAGCAGTTCCCGGAATGACCGAGGGCCCCAGCATTTT. Its translation is CASSSRNDRGPQHF. The chain employs TRBV27 and TRBJ1-5; D unclear. V dropped 4 bases and J dropped 9 bases, with 16 bases sitting between them. Germline V gives CDR1 MNHEY, CDR2 SMNVEV (reference sequence). The CDR3 is 14 amino acids.